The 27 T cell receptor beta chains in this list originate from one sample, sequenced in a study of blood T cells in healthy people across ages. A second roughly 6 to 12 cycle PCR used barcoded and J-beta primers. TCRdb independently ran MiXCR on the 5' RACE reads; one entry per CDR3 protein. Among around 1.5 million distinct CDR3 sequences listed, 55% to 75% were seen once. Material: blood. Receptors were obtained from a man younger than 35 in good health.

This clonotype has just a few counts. In nucleotides, the CDR3 is TGTGCCAGCAGTTTTCTTGGGACAAGAAATGAAAAACTGTTTTTT. Encoded protein: CASSFLGTRNEKLFF. The rearrangement uses TRBV12-3 or TRBV12-4 and TRBJ1-4, with D possibly being TRBD1 (6 bases). V lost 3 bases to trimming and J lost 5 bases, with 13 bases between them. CDR3 length: 15 amino acids.

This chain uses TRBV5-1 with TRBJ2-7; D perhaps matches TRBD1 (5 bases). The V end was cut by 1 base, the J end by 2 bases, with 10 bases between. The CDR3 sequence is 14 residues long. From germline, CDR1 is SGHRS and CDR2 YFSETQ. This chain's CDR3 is CASSLWTSTYEQYF. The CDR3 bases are TGCGCCAGCAGCTTGTGGACATCCACCTACGAGCAGTACTTC.

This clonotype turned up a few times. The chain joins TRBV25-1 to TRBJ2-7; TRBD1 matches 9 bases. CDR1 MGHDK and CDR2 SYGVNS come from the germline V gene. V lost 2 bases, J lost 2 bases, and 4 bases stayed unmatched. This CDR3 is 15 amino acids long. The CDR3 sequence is CASSEHRGPTYEQYF. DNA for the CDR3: TGTGCCAGCAGTGAACACAGGGGGCCAACCTACGAGCAGTACTTC.

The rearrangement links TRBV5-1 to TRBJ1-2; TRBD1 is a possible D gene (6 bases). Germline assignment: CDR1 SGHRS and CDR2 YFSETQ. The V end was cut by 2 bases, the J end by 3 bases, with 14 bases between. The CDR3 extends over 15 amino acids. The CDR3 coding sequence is TGCGCCAGCAGCTTTACAGGGATTATTGACTATGGCTACACCTTC. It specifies CASSFTGIIDYGYTF.

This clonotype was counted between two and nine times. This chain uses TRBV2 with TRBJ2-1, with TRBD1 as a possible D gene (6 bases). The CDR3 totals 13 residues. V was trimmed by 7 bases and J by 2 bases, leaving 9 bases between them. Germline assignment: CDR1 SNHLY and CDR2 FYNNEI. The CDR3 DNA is TGTGCCAGCAACGAGGGGGCCTACAATGAGCAGTTCTTC. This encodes CASNEGAYNEQFF.

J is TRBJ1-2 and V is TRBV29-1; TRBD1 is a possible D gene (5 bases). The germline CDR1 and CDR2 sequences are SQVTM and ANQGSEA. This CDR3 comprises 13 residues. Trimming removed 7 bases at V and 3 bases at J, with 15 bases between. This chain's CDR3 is CSADGGVHYGYTF. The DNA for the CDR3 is TGCAGCGCAGATGGGGGGGTTCACTATGGCTACACCTTC.

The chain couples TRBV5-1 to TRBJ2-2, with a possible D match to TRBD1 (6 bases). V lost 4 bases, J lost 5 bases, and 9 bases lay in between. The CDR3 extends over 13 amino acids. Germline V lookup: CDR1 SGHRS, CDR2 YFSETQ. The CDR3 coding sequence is TGCGCCAGCAGCACCAGGGGAACCGGGGAGCTGTTTTTT. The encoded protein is CASSTRGTGELFF.

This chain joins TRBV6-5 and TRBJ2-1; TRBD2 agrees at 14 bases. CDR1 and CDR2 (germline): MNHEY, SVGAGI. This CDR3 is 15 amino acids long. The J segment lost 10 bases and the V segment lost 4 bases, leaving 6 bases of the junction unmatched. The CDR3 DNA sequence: TGTGCCAGCAGTTGGCGACTAGCGGGAGGGTGGGAGCAGTTCTTC. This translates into CASSWRLAGGWEQFF.

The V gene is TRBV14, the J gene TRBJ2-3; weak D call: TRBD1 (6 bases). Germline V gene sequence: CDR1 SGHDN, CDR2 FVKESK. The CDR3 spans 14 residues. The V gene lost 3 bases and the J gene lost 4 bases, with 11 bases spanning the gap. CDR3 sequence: CASSQTGWADTQYF. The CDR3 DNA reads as TGTGCCAGCAGCCAGACAGGTTGGGCAGATACGCAGTATTTT. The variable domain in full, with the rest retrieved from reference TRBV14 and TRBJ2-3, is EAGVTQFPSHSVIEKGQTVTLRCDPISGHDNLYWYRRVMGKEIKFLLHFVKESKQDESGMPNNRFLAERTGGTYSTLKVQPAELEDSGVYFCASSQTGWADTQYFGPGTRLTVL.

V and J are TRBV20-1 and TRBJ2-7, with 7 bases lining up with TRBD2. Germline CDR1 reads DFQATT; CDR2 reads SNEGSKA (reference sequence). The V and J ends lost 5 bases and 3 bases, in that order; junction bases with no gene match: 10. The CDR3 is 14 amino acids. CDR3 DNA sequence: TGCAGTGCTGCTGCCCATGGGACTAACTACGAGCAGTACTTC. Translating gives CSAAAHGTNYEQYF.

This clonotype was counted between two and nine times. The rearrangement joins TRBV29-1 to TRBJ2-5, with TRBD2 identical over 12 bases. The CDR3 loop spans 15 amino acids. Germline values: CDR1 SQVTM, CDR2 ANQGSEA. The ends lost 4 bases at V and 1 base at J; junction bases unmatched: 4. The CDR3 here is CSVVGTSGSQETQYF. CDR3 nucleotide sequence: TGCAGCGTTGTGGGGACTAGCGGGTCCCAAGAGACCCAGTACTTC.

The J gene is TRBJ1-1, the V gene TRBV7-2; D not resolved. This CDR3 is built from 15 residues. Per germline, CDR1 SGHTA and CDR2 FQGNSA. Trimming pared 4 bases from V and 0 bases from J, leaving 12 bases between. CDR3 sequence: CASSSRDLLNTEAFF. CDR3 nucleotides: TGTGCCAGCAGCTCTAGGGATCTCTTGAACACTGAAGCTTTCTTT.

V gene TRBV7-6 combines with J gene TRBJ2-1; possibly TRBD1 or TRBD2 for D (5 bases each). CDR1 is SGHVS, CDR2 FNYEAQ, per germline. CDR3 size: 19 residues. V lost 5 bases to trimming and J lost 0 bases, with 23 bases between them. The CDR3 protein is CASSPRRVGPSGSYNEQFF. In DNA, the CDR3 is TGTGCCAGCAGCCCACGACGCGTGGGACCCTCAGGCTCCTACAATGAGCAGTTCTTC. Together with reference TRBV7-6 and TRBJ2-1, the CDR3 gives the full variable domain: GAGVSQSPRYKVTKRGQDVALRCDPISGHVSLYWYRQALGQGPEFLTYFNYEAQQDKSGLPNDRFSAERPEGSISTLTIQRTEQRDSAMYRCASSPRRVGPSGSYNEQFFGPGTRLTVL.

CDR3 nucleotide sequence: TGCAGCGTTGAAGAAGCTGTCGCGAACACCGGGGAGCTGTTTTTT. This codes for CSVEEAVANTGELFF. The chain links TRBV29-1 to TRBJ2-2; D unresolved. The length of the CDR3 is 15 residues. Germline-derived CDR1 and CDR2 are SQVTM and ANQGSEA. V lost 0 bases and J lost 0, with 8 bases in between.

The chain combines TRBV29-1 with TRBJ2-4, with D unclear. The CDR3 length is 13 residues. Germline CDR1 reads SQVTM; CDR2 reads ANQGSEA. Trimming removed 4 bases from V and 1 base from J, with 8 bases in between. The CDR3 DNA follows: TGCAGCGTTGCGACTGGGGCCAAAAACATTCAGTACTTC. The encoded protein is CSVATGAKNIQYF.

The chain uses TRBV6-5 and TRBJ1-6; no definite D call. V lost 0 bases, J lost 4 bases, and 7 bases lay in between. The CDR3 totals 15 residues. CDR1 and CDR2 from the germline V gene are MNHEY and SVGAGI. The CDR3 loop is CASSYSGLYNSPLHF. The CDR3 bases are TGTGCCAGCAGTTACTCGGGTCTTTATAATTCACCCCTCCACTTT.

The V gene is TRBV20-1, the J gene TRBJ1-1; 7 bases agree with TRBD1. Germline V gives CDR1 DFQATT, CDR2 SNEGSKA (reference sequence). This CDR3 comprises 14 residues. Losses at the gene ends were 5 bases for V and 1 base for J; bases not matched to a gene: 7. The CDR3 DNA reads TGCAGTGCTCCTCGGGAGGGGGCGAACACTGAAGCTTTCTTT. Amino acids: CSAPREGANTEAFF.

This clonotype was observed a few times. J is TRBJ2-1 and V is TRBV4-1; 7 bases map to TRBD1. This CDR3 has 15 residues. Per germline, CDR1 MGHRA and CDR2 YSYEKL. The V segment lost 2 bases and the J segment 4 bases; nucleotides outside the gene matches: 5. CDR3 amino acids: CASSQRTGEYNEQFF. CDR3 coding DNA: TGCGCCAGCAGCCAACGGACAGGAGAGTACAATGAGCAGTTCTTC.

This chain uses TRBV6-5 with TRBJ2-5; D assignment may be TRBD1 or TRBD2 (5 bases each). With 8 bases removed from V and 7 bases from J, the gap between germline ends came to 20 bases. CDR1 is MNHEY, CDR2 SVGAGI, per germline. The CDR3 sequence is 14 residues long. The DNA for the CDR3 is TGTGCCAGCCCCCGGGGACCGTCTTTTCGGACCCAGTACTTC. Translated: CASPRGPSFRTQYF.

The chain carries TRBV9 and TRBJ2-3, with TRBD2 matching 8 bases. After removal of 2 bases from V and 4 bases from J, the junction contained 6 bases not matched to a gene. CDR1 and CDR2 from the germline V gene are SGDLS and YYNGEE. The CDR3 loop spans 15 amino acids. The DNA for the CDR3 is TGTGCCAGCAGCGTCAGGGCGGGAGGATCAGATACGCAGTATTTT. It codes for CASSVRAGGSDTQYF.

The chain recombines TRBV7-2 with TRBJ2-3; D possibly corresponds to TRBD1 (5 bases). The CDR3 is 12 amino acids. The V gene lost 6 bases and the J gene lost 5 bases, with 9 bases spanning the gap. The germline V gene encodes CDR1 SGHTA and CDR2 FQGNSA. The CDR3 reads CASRQGGDTQYF. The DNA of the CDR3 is TGTGCCAGCAGGCAGGGTGGAGATACGCAGTATTTT.

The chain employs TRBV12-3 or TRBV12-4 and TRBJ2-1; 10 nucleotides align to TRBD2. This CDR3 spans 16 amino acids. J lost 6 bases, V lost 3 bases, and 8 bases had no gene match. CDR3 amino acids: CASSFRVTSGLNEQFF. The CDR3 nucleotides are TGTGCCAGCAGTTTCCGTGTGACTAGCGGGCTCAATGAGCAGTTCTTC.

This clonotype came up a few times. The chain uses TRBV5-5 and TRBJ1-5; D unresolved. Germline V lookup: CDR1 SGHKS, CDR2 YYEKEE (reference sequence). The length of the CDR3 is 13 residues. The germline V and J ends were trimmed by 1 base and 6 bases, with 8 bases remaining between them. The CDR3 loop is CASSLSVAQPQHF. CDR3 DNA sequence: TGTGCCAGCAGCTTGTCAGTGGCTCAGCCCCAGCATTTT.

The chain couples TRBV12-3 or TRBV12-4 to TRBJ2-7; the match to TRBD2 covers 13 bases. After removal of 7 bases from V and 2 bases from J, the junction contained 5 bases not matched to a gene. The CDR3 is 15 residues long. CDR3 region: CASKTLAGGPYEQYF. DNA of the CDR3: TGTGCCAGCAAAACACTAGCGGGGGGGCCCTACGAGCAGTACTTC.

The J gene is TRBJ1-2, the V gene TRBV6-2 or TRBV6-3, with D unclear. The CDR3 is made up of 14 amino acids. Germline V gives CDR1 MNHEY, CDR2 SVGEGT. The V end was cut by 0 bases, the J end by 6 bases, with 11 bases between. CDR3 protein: CASSYSRRNDGYTF. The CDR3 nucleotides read TGTGCCAGCAGTTACTCAAGGAGAAATGATGGCTACACCTTC.

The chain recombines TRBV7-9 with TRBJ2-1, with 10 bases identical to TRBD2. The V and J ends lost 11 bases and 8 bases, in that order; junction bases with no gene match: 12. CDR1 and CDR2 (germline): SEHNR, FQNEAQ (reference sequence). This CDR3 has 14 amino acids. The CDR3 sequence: CARAGSGGADEQFF. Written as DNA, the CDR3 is TGTGCCCGAGCGGGCAGCGGGGGGGCCGATGAGCAGTTCTTC.

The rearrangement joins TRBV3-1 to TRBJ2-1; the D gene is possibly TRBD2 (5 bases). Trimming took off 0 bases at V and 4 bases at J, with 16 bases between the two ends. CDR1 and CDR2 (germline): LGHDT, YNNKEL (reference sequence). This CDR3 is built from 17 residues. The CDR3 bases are TGTGCCAGCAGCCAAGAAGTCACTAGACCCTCTTACAATGAGCAGTTCTTC. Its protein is CASSQEVTRPSYNEQFF.